The clone carrying this T cell receptor (beta chain) has just a few counts. The antigen remains unidentified. Not enrolled were patients with uncontrolled infection, other autoimmune disease, pregnancy or lactation. Orbital computed tomography and thyroid ultrasound, together with serum TRAb and thyroxine and clinical symptoms, were used for diagnoses. The source of the sample is a study of T cells in Graves' hyperthyroidism and ophthalmopathy. General study points: Most clonotypes expanded in the thyroid (above 0.001) were also present in blood. The model made its ophthalmopathy prediction, and onset followed a median approximately 7 months later.

This CDR3 region has 13 residues. Trimming took off 6 bases at V and 6 bases at J, with 12 bases between the two ends. Germline CDR1 LNHDA, CDR2 SQIVND (reference sequence). RNA transcripts provided the source from which TCR beta CDR3 regions were amplified. HTBI primers were used for first-round RT-PCR of the TCR CDR3. TCRdb reprocessed the multiplex PCR reads with MiXCR, giving one entry per CDR3 protein. The profile shows hundreds of thousands of distinct CDR3 sequences, roughly 16% of them singletons. The chain joins TRBV19 to TRBJ2-1; weak D call: TRBD2 (6 bases). Specimen: blood. The receptor comes from a woman aged 40-49 years with Graves' ophthalmopathy. The chain's CDR3 is CASRPGLFNEQFF. The CDR3 DNA sequence: TGTGCCAGTAGGCCGGGACTCTTCAATGAGCAGTTCTTC. Based on the CDR3 plus reference TRBV19 and TRBJ2-1, the full variable domain is DGGITQSPKYLFRKEGQNVTLSCEQNLNHDAMYWYRQDPGQGLRLIYYSQIVNDFQKGDIAEGYSVSREKKESFPLTVTSAQKNPTAFYLCASRPGLFNEQFFGPGTRLTVL.